This T cell receptor (beta chain) emerged from a study of blood T cell repertoires in COVID-19. At the level of the study: COVID-19 samples, acute and convalescent, were from the United States, Italy and Spain.

Deletions cut 6 bases from V and 1 base from J, with 7 bases between. Germline values: CDR1 MNHNY, CDR2 SVGAGI (reference sequence). The CDR3 length is 13 residues. Data came from immunoSEQ multiplex PCR; TCRdb stores just in-frame clones and leaves some out. The sample carries roughly 180,000 clones, roughly 82% recorded once. The chain couples TRBV6-6 to TRBJ1-5; TRBD1 is a possible D gene (5 bases). Sequences were obtained from peripheral blood. The origin of this receptor is a woman aged 25 to 39 with acute or convalescent COVID-19. As DNA, the CDR3 is TGTGCCAGCAGGCCAGGGAGCAATCAGCCCCAGCATTTT. Its protein product is CASRPGSNQPQHF.